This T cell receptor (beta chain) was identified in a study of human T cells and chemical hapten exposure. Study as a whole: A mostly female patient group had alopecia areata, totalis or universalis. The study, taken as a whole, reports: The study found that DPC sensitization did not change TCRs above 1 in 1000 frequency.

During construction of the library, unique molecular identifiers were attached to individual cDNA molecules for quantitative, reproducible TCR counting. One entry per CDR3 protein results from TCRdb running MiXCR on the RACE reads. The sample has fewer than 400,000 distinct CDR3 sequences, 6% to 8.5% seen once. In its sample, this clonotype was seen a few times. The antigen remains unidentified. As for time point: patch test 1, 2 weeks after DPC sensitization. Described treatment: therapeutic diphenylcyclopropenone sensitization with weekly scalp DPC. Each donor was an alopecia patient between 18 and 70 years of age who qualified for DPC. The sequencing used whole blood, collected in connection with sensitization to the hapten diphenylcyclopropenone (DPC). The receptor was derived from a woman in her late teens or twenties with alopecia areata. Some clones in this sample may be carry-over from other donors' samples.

In nucleotides, the CDR3 is TGTGCCAGCAGCCCACTTCCCCCCGGCCAAGAGACCCAGTACTTC. Amino acids: CASSPLPPGQETQYF. The chain uses TRBV5-6 and TRBJ2-5; D call uncertain. CDR1 SGHDT and CDR2 YYEEEE come from the germline V gene. This CDR3 spans 15 amino acids. Trimming removed 4 bases at V and 1 base at J, with 14 bases between. The full variable domain, with the rest looked up from reference TRBV5-6 and TRBJ2-5, is DAGVTQSPTHLIKTRGQQVTLRCSPKSGHDTVSWYQQALGQGPQFIFQYYEEEERQRGNFPDRFSGHQFPNYSSELNVNALLLGDSALYLCASSPLPPGQETQYFGPGTRLLVL.